A single sample is the source of the 28 T cell receptor beta chains below, sequenced in a study of blood T cell repertoires in COVID-19. TCRdb's copy holds only in-frame clones and misses some; the assay was immunoSEQ multiplex PCR. The sample records some 110,000 clones, approximately 85% being singletons. The sample was peripheral blood. These receptors were collected from a man between 65 and 85 years old with acute or convalescent COVID-19.

The chain has TRBV2 and TRBJ1-2, with 7 nucleotides matching TRBD1. The CDR3 is made up of 13 amino acids. The trim removed 3 bases at V and 2 bases at J, leaving 0 bases unmatched. Germline-derived CDR1 and CDR2 are SNHLY and FYNNEI. The CDR3 DNA sequence: TGTGCCAGCAGTGAGGACAGGAACTATGGCTACACCTTC. Translation: CASSEDRNYGYTF.

This clone was detected once. CDR3 sequence reads: CAHARGYNSPLHF. The DNA of the CDR3 is TGTGCCCATGCCCGGGGCTATAATTCACCCCTCCACTTT. This rearrangement joins TRBV30 to TRBJ1-6, with D uncertain. Trimming left V 8 bases short and J 3 bases short, with 11 bases between. CDR3 length: 13 amino acids. Germline V CDR1 and CDR2: GTSNPN, SVGIG (reference sequence).

J is TRBJ1-2 and V is TRBV7-9; D remains unclear. V was cut by 4 bases and J by 7 bases, with 10 bases left in between. The CDR3 sequence is 12 residues long. The germline CDR1 and CDR2 sequences are SEHNR and FQNEAQ (reference sequence). The DNA of the CDR3 is TGTGCCAGCAGCTCCAGGCCGATTGGCTACACCTTC. Its translation is CASSSRPIGYTF.

The rearrangement joins TRBV5-1 to TRBJ1-3; 8 bases line up with TRBD1. The V gene's germline CDR1 is SGHRS and CDR2 YFSETQ. There are 15 residues in the CDR3. With V trimmed by 4 bases and J by 3 bases, 6 bases remained unmatched. In nucleotides, the CDR3 is TGCGCCAGCAGCACAGGGGGGGCCGGTGGAAACACCATATATTTT. This codes for CASSTGGAGGNTIYF.

This clone has more than one count but fewer than ten. This chain joins TRBV19 and TRBJ1-1; TRBD1 agrees at 11 bases. CDR3 size: 13 residues. Per germline, CDR1 LNHDA and CDR2 SQIVND (reference sequence). V lost 7 bases to trimming and J lost 5 bases; unmatched junction nucleotides: 3. The CDR3 reads CASTRDRGTEAFF. CDR3 DNA: TGTGCCAGTACCCGGGACAGGGGGACTGAAGCTTTCTTT. Using reference TRBV19 and TRBJ1-1 for the parts outside the CDR3, the full variable domain is DGGITQSPKYLFRKEGQNVTLSCEQNLNHDAMYWYRQDPGQGLRLIYYSQIVNDFQKGDIAEGYSVSREKKESFPLTVTSAQKNPTAFYLCASTRDRGTEAFFGQGTRLTVV.

V and J are TRBV5-1 and TRBJ2-1, with TRBD2 matching 10 bases. Trimming at V came to 0 bases and at J to 7 bases, leaving 7 bases not matched to a gene. Germline-derived CDR1 and CDR2 are SGHRS and YFSETQ. There are 16 residues in the CDR3. CDR3 nucleotide sequence: TGCGCCAGCAGCTTGGGGGGACTAGCGCAAAAGAATGAGCAGTTCTTC. This translates into CASSLGGLAQKNEQFF.

V gene TRBV7-2 combines with J gene TRBJ1-1; D perhaps matches TRBD1 (6 bases). Deletions cut 1 base from V and 5 bases from J, with 8 bases between. The CDR3 has 13 amino acids. Germline CDR1 and CDR2: SGHTA and FQGNSA. Here the CDR3 DNA reads TGTGCCAGCAGCTTAGTAAGGGGGACTGAAGCTTTCTTT. Translating gives CASSLVRGTEAFF.

The chain combines TRBV2 with TRBJ2-1; D remains unclear. Trimming removed 2 bases at V and 8 bases at J, with 4 bases between. Germline CDR1 and CDR2: SNHLY and FYNNEI. CDR3 length: 11 residues. CDR3 residues: CASSEYYEQFF. The CDR3 bases are TGTGCCAGCAGTGAATACTATGAGCAGTTCTTC.

This rearrangement joins TRBV5-6 to TRBJ1-3, with TRBD1 matching 8 bases. This CDR3 contains 15 residues. Germline V gene sequence: CDR1 SGHDT, CDR2 YYEEEE. V trimming: 3 bases; J trimming: 0 bases; junction bases outside the gene matches: 2. The CDR3 region is CASSWTGLSGNTIYF. CDR3 coding DNA: TGTGCCAGCAGCTGGACAGGGCTCTCTGGAAACACCATATATTTT.

This chain joins TRBV12-3 or TRBV12-4 and TRBJ2-5; 9 bases map to TRBD2. V lost 6 bases and J lost 7; bases outside the gene matches: 6. CDR3 size: 13 residues. The CDR3 reads CASSRGGEGTQYF. The CDR3 DNA reads TGTGCCAGCAGCCGCGGGGGGGAAGGGACCCAGTACTTC.

The chain combines TRBV19 with TRBJ2-2, with D tentatively TRBD2 (5 bases). V was trimmed by 1 base and J by 1 base, leaving 10 bases between them. The germline V gene has CDR1 LNHDA and CDR2 SQIVND (reference sequence). CDR3 length: 16 residues. The CDR3 reads CASSIVTGKNTGELFF. In DNA, the CDR3 is TGTGCCAGTAGTATAGTTACCGGGAAGAACACCGGGGAGCTGTTTTTT.

This chain connects TRBV3-1 (or the pseudogene TRBV3-2) to TRBJ1-2, with D tentatively TRBD1 (6 bases). Germline CDR1 reads LGHDT; CDR2 reads YNNKEL (reference sequence). Trimming took 4 bases from V and 4 from J, leaving 13 bases between them. The CDR3 totals 14 residues. The CDR3 DNA reads TGTGCCAGCAGCCTCAGACAGGCACCCTATGGCTACACCTTC. Its protein is CASSLRQAPYGYTF.

V usage is TRBV5-6 and J usage is TRBJ1-5, with TRBD1 identical over 8 bases. Germline CDR1 SGHDT, CDR2 YYEEEE. This CDR3 has 14 amino acids. Trimming cost V 2 bases and J 5 bases; bases outside gene matches: 3. CDR3 protein: CASSFGQGDQPQHF. The CDR3 DNA follows: TGTGCCAGCAGCTTCGGACAGGGCGATCAGCCCCAGCATTTT.

The chain combines TRBV5-1 with TRBJ1-1, with 7 bases identical to TRBD1. The CDR3 length is 15 residues. After removal of 0 bases from V and 5 bases from J, the junction contained 7 bases not matched to a gene. The V gene's germline CDR1 is SGHRS and CDR2 YFSETQ. The CDR3 here is CASSLADRSWTEAFF. CDR3 nucleotide sequence: TGCGCCAGCAGCTTGGCGGACAGGTCTTGGACTGAAGCTTTCTTT.

In its sample, this clone was seen once. The J gene is TRBJ2-1, the V gene TRBV7-3; a possible D gene is TRBD1 (5 bases). Germline lookup yields CDR1 SGHTA and CDR2 FQGTGA. The CDR3 covers 13 residues. V shed 3 bases and J shed 4 bases, with 7 bases lying between them. The CDR3 spells CASSLTDYNEQFF. CDR3 nucleotides: TGTGCCAGCAGCTTGACAGATTACAATGAGCAGTTCTTC.

The chain joins TRBV7-8 to TRBJ2-7, with D unclear. V lost 6 bases to trimming and J lost 0 bases, with 15 bases between them. Germline loops: CDR1 SGHVS, CDR2 FQNEAQ. The CDR3 contains 15 residues. In nucleotides, the CDR3 is TGTGCCAGCAGTTACCCCGTTCCCAGCTCCTACGAGCAGTACTTC. As protein: CASSYPVPSSYEQYF.

V is TRBV5-1 and J is TRBJ2-1; 11 bases are shared with TRBD2. Germline V CDR1 and CDR2: SGHRS, YFSETQ. Trimming cost V 1 base and J 0 bases; bases outside gene matches: 9. This CDR3 comprises 19 residues. The CDR3 DNA reads TGCGCCAGCAGCTTGACTAGCGGGAGTCCCATGAGCTCCTACAATGAGCAGTTCTTC. Residues: CASSLTSGSPMSSYNEQFF.

J is TRBJ2-3 and V is TRBV5-4; a possible D gene is TRBD1 (5 bases). This CDR3 comprises 13 residues. Between the trimmed V and J ends, which lost 2 bases and 1 base, there was a span of 5 bases. Germline V gives CDR1 SGHNT, CDR2 YYREEE (reference sequence). CDR3 loop: CASSLQGTDTQYF. CDR3 nucleotides: TGTGCCAGCAGCTTACAGGGCACAGATACGCAGTATTTT.

The rearrangement joins TRBV19 to TRBJ2-2; no definite D call. Germline V lookup: CDR1 LNHDA, CDR2 SQIVND (reference sequence). The V end was cut by 0 bases, the J end by 7 bases, with 15 bases between. The CDR3 spans 16 residues. In DNA, the CDR3 is TGTGCCAGTAGTATAGATCAGTATCGACTGAACGGGGAGCTGTTTTTT. Its translation: CASSIDQYRLNGELFF.

The chain links TRBV21-1 to TRBJ2-2; no DNA check was done on the table's D call, TRBD2. TRBV21-1 is a documented pseudogene. There are 17 residues in the CDR3. CDR3 sequence (DNA): TGTGCCAGCAGCGCCCGGACTAGCGGGAGTCCGACCGGGGAGCTGTTTTTT. Amino acid sequence: CASSARTSGSPTGELFF.

The rearrangement joins TRBV28 to TRBJ2-1; 12 positions agree with TRBD2. V lost 6 bases and J lost 4; bases outside the gene matches: 16. The CDR3 spans 19 residues. Germline CDR1 MDHEN, CDR2 SYDVKM. Written as DNA, the CDR3 is TGTGCCAGCAGCCCTACCCCCTTCTGGACTAGCGGGGAGTACAATGAGCAGTTCTTC. Translating it yields CASSPTPFWTSGEYNEQFF.

This sequence joins TRBV5-1 and TRBJ2-5, with D perhaps TRBD2 (6 bases). V lost 0 bases to trimming and J lost 5 bases, with 14 bases between them. Germline V gives CDR1 SGHRS, CDR2 YFSETQ. The CDR3 is 15 residues long. The CDR3 sequence is CASSLAVAARETQYF. CDR3 coding DNA: TGCGCCAGCAGCTTGGCGGTAGCGGCCCGGGAGACCCAGTACTTC.

The chain recombines TRBV12-5 with TRBJ1-1, with a possible D match to TRBD1 (6 bases). V was trimmed by 3 bases and J by 4 bases, leaving 15 bases between them. This CDR3 has 15 amino acids. CDR1 is LGHNT and CDR2 is FRNRAP in the germline V gene. The CDR3 here is CASGFGRGRGTEAFF. DNA of the CDR3: TGTGCTAGTGGTTTCGGCAGGGGAAGGGGCACTGAAGCTTTCTTT.

V gene TRBV7-9 combines with J gene TRBJ1-2; D remains unclear. Trimming took off 1 base at V and 8 bases at J, with 17 bases between the two ends. Germline V gene data show CDR1 as SEHNR and CDR2 as FQNEAQ (reference sequence). This CDR3 spans 15 amino acids. CDR3 residues: CASSLVGQAAWGYTF. The CDR3 DNA follows: TGTGCCAGCAGCTTAGTTGGGCAGGCCGCCTGGGGCTACACCTTC.

The chain combines TRBV30 with TRBJ2-7, with a weak D call TRBD1 (5 bases). Trimming took off 2 bases at V and 4 bases at J, with 9 bases between the two ends. This CDR3 has 12 residues. Germline CDR1 reads GTSNPN; CDR2 reads SVGIG (reference sequence). CDR3 coding DNA: TGTGCCTGGAGTTCAGGGTTTTACGAGCAGTACTTC. Protein sequence: CAWSSGFYEQYF.

V usage is TRBV12-3 or TRBV12-4 and J usage is TRBJ1-6, with 7 bases aligning to TRBD1. This CDR3 is 13 amino acids long. With 6 bases clipped from V and 11 bases from J, the junction kept 7 bases outside the gene matches. The CDR3 loop reads CASRRTGMPPLHF. CDR3 coding DNA: TGTGCCAGCAGGCGGACAGGAATGCCACCCCTCCACTTT.

The chain joins TRBV5-1 to TRBJ2-1, with 11 positions matching TRBD2. Germline-derived CDR1 and CDR2 are SGHRS and YFSETQ. V was pared by 0 bases and J by 7 bases, with 0 bases of the junction left unmatched. CDR3 size: 14 residues. The CDR3: CASSLGTSGNEQFF. In DNA, the CDR3 is TGCGCCAGCAGCTTGGGGACTAGCGGGAATGAGCAGTTCTTC.

The chain combines TRBV5-1 with TRBJ2-5, with TRBD2 as a possible D gene (6 bases). The CDR3 is made up of 16 amino acids. V gave up 0 bases and J gave up 0 bases, with 12 bases separating them. The germline CDR1 and CDR2 sequences are SGHRS and YFSETQ. The CDR3 sequence: CASSLGLAGNQETQYF. The DNA of the CDR3 is TGCGCCAGCAGCTTGGGACTTGCGGGGAACCAAGAGACCCAGTACTTC.